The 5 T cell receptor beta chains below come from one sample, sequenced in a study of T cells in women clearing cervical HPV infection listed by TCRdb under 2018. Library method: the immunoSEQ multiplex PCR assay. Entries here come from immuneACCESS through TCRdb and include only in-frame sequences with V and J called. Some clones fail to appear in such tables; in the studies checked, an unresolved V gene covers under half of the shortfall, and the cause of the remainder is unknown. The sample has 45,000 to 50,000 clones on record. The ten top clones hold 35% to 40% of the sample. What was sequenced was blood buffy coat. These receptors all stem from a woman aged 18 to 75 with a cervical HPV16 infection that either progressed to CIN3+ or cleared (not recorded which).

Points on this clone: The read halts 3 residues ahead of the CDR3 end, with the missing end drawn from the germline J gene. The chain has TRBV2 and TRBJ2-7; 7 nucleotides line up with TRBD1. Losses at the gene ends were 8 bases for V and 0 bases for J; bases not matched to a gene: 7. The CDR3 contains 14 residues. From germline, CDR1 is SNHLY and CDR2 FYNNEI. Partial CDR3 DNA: TGTGCCAGCGCTTTAGGACAGGCCTCCTACGAG. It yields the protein CASALGQASYE. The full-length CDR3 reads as CASALGQASYEQYF.

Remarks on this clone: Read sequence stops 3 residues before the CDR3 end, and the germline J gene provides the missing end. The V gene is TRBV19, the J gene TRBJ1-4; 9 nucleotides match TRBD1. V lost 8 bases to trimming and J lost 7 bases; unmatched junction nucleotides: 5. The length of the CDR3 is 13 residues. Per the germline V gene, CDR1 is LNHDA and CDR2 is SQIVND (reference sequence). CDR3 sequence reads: CASETGGLEKLFF. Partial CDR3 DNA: TGTGCCAGTGAAACAGGGGGCCTTGAAAAA.

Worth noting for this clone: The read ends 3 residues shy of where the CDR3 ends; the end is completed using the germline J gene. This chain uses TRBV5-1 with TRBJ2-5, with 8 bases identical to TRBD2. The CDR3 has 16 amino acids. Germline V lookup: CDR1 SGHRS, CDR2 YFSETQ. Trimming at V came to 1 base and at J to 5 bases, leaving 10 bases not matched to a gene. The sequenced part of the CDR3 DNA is TGCGCCAGCAGCTTGTCGGGGGGGGGCCAGCATGAGACC. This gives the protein CASSLSGGGQHET. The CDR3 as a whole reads CASSLSGGGQHETQYF.

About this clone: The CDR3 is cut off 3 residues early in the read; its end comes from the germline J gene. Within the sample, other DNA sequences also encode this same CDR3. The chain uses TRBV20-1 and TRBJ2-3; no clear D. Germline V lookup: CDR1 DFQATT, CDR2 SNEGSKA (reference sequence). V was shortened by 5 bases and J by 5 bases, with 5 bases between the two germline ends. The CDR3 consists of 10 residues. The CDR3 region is CSARRDTQYF. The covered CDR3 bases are TGCAGTGCTCGCAGAGATACG.

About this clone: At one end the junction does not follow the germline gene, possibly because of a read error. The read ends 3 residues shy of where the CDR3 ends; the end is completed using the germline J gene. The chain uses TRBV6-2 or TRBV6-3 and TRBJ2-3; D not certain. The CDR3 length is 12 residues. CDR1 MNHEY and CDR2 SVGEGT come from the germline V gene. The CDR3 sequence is CASSHPTETQYF. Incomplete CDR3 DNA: TGTGCCAGCAGCCACCCTACAGAGACG.